Presented here are 5 T cell receptor beta chains from one specimen sequenced in a study of CD8+ T cells in alopecia areata. Across a handful of patients, CD4+ cells underwent sorting into CD25+CD127- cells. It was cDNA, reverse transcribed from extracted RNA, that served as the sequencing template. Profiled with immunoSEQ multiplex PCR; TCRdb holds only in-frame clones, not every one. The table records 37,000 or so clones, around 50% of them present only once. The sample comprised CD4+ Tregs sorted from blood. The origin of the receptors is a human donor with alopecia areata.

The rearrangement links TRBV19 to TRBJ2-7, with D unclear. The CDR3 length is 14 residues. V lost 5 bases and J 0 bases, leaving 11 bases between the germline ends. Germline lookup yields CDR1 LNHDA and CDR2 SQIVND (reference sequence). The CDR3 region is CASSLLIGSYEQYF. DNA for the CDR3: TGTGCCAGTAGTCTTTTAATTGGCTCCTACGAGCAGTACTTC.

This clone occurred once. The chain links TRBV18 to TRBJ1-5; 9 positions match TRBD1. Germline V gene data show CDR1 as KGHSH and CDR2 as LQKENI. With 6 bases clipped from V and 7 bases from J, the junction kept 10 bases outside the gene matches. The CDR3 is 15 residues long. CDR3 in amino acids: CASSYTGTGRQPQHF. The CDR3 bases are TGTGCCAGCTCCTACACGGGGACAGGGAGGCAGCCCCAGCATTTT.

This chain links TRBV4-3 with TRBJ2-1; D might be TRBD2 (6 bases). The CDR3 consists of 17 residues. Germline lookup yields CDR1 LGHNA and CDR2 YSLEER. V was clipped by 5 bases and J by 3 bases, with 20 bases between them. CDR3 sequence: CASSKSGYPGNYNEQFF. CDR3 nucleotides: TGCGCCAGCAGCAAGAGCGGGTACCCCGGGAACTACAATGAGCAGTTCTTC.

This clone has a handful of counts. The rearrangement links TRBV7-9 to TRBJ1-5; D is uncertain. Germline CDR1 reads SEHNR; CDR2 reads FQNEAQ (reference sequence). V was shortened by 2 bases and J by 5 bases, with 4 bases between the two germline ends. This CDR3 is 12 amino acids long. The CDR3 coding sequence is TGTGCCAGCAGCTTAAAGGATCAGCCCCAGCATTTT. Encoded protein: CASSLKDQPQHF.

V gene TRBV6-5 combines with J gene TRBJ1-6; D is perhaps TRBD1 (5 bases). The V gene lost 2 bases and the J gene lost 10 bases, with 18 bases spanning the gap. Germline CDR1 is MNHEY and CDR2 is SVGAGI. This CDR3 contains 16 residues. CDR3 amino acids: CASSYSWGQGGSPLHF. The DNA of the CDR3 is TGTGCCAGCAGTTACAGTTGGGGTCAGGGCGGCTCACCCCTCCACTTT.